The rows below give T cell receptor beta chains drawn from one sample of a study of spatial heterogeneity in lung cancer. TCRdb analysed the 5' RACE reads with MiXCR anew, one entry per CDR3 protein. The sample shows 7,500 to 10,000 distinct CDR3 sequences, 23% of them seen only once. Source: PBMCs, taken at follow-up. The receptors were gathered from a female donor with early-stage non-small cell lung cancer. CDR3s include the opening cysteine and the closing phenylalanine or tryptophan. The D gene is left open where the match is weak. Size is omitted from some rows. Given values are once, few, many or a class for expanded clones.

j_call: TRBJ2-7; clone_size: medium-sized; d_call: NA; v_call: TRBV10-3; cdr3_nt: TGTGCCATCAGTGATCCCGACACCACCTACGAGCAGTACTTC; cdr3_aa: CAISDPDTTYEQYF
j_call: TRBJ1-1; clone_size: NA; d_call: NA; v_call: TRBV9; cdr3_nt: TGTGCCAGCAGCTTCGGACAGAGGAACACTGAAGCTTTCTTT; cdr3_aa: CASSFGQRNTEAFF
j_call: TRBJ2-2; clone_size: few; d_call: NA; v_call: TRBV7-2; cdr3_nt: TGTGCCAGCACGGATCGCTACTCCACCGGGGAGCTGTTTTTT; cdr3_aa: CASTDRYSTGELFF
j_call: TRBJ2-3; clone_size: NA; d_call: NA; v_call: TRBV5-6; cdr3_nt: TGTGCCAGCAGCCAAGGGGCGCAAGATACGCAGTATTTT; cdr3_aa: CASSQGAQDTQYF
j_call: TRBJ1-5; clone_size: NA; d_call: NA; v_call: TRBV6-2/TRBV6-3; cdr3_nt: TGTGCCAGCAGTTACGCCTTTCAGCCCCAGCATTTT; cdr3_aa: CASSYAFQPQHF
j_call: TRBJ1-6; clone_size: NA; d_call: NA; v_call: TRBV29-1; cdr3_nt: TGCAGCGTAAGACGGGACATGAATTCACCCCTCCACTTT; cdr3_aa: CSVRRDMNSPLHF
j_call: TRBJ2-3; clone_size: medium-sized; d_call: TRBD2; v_call: TRBV5-4; cdr3_nt: TGTGCCAGCAGCCTCAGCGGGAGGCAGACAGATACGCAGTATTTT; cdr3_aa: CASSLSGRQTDTQYF
j_call: TRBJ2-1; clone_size: NA; d_call: NA; v_call: TRBV5-5; cdr3_nt: TGTGCCAGCAGCCCAATCGGGGGCGGGGGTGAGCAGTTCTTC; cdr3_aa: CASSPIGGGGEQFF
j_call: TRBJ2-5; clone_size: NA; d_call: TRBD1; v_call: TRBV7-2; cdr3_nt: TGTGCCAGCAGCCAACAGGGGGAAGAGACCCAGTACTTC; cdr3_aa: CASSQQGEETQYF
j_call: TRBJ1-6; clone_size: few; d_call: NA; v_call: TRBV3-1; cdr3_nt: TGTGCCAGCAGCGACGAGGCTAGGTCACCCCTCCACTTT; cdr3_aa: CASSDEARSPLHF
j_call: TRBJ2-6; clone_size: few; d_call: NA; v_call: TRBV12-3/TRBV12-4; cdr3_nt: TGTGCCAGCACCCCTAGATATTACGACTTAGGAACTCCTCTCTCTGGGGCCAACGTCCTGACTTTC; cdr3_aa: CASTPRYYDLGTPLSGANVLTF
j_call: TRBJ1-2; clone_size: few; d_call: TRBD1; v_call: TRBV7-8; cdr3_nt: TGTGCCAGCAGCTTACCGGGACAGGGGGCGGAAGGCTACACCTTC; cdr3_aa: CASSLPGQGAEGYTF
j_call: TRBJ2-2; clone_size: few; d_call: NA; v_call: TRBV10-3; cdr3_nt: TGTGCCATCAGTGAGTTGTCCGGCGGGGAGCTGTTTTTT; cdr3_aa: CAISELSGGELFF
j_call: TRBJ2-1; clone_size: NA; d_call: NA; v_call: TRBV29-1; cdr3_nt: TGCAGTGTCCGGCCTCATGGGTACAATGAGCAGTTCTTC; cdr3_aa: CSVRPHGYNEQFF
j_call: TRBJ2-7; clone_size: medium-sized; d_call: TRBD1; v_call: TRBV6-5; cdr3_nt: TGTGCCAGCAGACATTTGGGACAGGGCCAACACGAGCAGTACTTC; cdr3_aa: CASRHLGQGQHEQYF
j_call: TRBJ1-6; clone_size: NA; d_call: NA; v_call: TRBV7-2; cdr3_nt: TGTGCCAGCAGCTTTAGGGAGAATAGCAATTCACCCCTCCACTTT; cdr3_aa: CASSFRENSNSPLHF
j_call: TRBJ2-6; clone_size: NA; d_call: NA; v_call: TRBV7-2; cdr3_nt: TGTGCCAGCGTCGGGAGCTCTGGGGCCAACGTCCTGACTTTC; cdr3_aa: CASVGSSGANVLTF
j_call: TRBJ2-2; clone_size: NA; d_call: NA; v_call: TRBV24-1; cdr3_nt: TGTGCCACCAGTCCAGGGGATTTGGACACCGGGGAGCTGTTTTTT; cdr3_aa: CATSPGDLDTGELFF
j_call: TRBJ2-2; clone_size: NA; d_call: NA; v_call: TRBV5-4; cdr3_nt: TGTGCCAGCAGCTCTCGGCTCAACCTAGTGGCCGGGGAGCTGTTTTTT; cdr3_aa: CASSSRLNLVAGELFF
j_call: TRBJ2-7; clone_size: NA; d_call: NA; v_call: TRBV10-3; cdr3_nt: TGTGCCATCAAAGGGGCCTCCTACGAGCAGTACTTC; cdr3_aa: CAIKGASYEQYF
j_call: TRBJ2-6; clone_size: NA; d_call: NA; v_call: TRBV29-1; cdr3_nt: TGCAGCGTTGAAGATCCGCTAGGGGCCAACGTCCTGACTTTC; cdr3_aa: CSVEDPLGANVLTF
j_call: TRBJ2-7; clone_size: medium-sized; d_call: TRBD1; v_call: TRBV6-1; cdr3_nt: TGTGCCACATACACCGGGACAGGGGACGAGCAGTACTTC; cdr3_aa: CATYTGTGDEQYF
j_call: TRBJ2-2; clone_size: NA; d_call: NA; v_call: TRBV2; cdr3_nt: TGTGCCAGCAGCGAGGGGCCCCACCAGGGCGGGGAGCTGTTTTTT; cdr3_aa: CASSEGPHQGGELFF
j_call: TRBJ2-5; clone_size: few; d_call: NA; v_call: TRBV7-2; cdr3_nt: TGTGCCAGCAGTTCACACACGGAGGAGACCCAGTACTTC; cdr3_aa: CASSSHTEETQYF
j_call: TRBJ2-1; clone_size: NA; d_call: NA; v_call: TRBV5-1; cdr3_nt: TGCGCCAGCAGCTTTGGGGCAGGGTCCTACAATGAGCAGTTCTTC; cdr3_aa: CASSFGAGSYNEQFF
j_call: TRBJ2-1; clone_size: NA; d_call: NA; v_call: TRBV12-5; cdr3_nt: TGTGCTAGTGGTCGGGGAGATGAGCAGTTCTTC; cdr3_aa: CASGRGDEQFF
j_call: TRBJ2-7; clone_size: NA; d_call: NA; v_call: TRBV7-9; cdr3_nt: TGTGCCAGCAGCGCCGGGACAAGATTCTACGAGCAGTACTTC; cdr3_aa: CASSAGTRFYEQYF
j_call: TRBJ2-3; clone_size: NA; d_call: TRBD2; v_call: TRBV19; cdr3_nt: TGTGCCAGTAAGGCGGCGGAGCGGGGAGATACGCAGTATTTT; cdr3_aa: CASKAAERGDTQYF
j_call: TRBJ2-5; clone_size: medium-sized; d_call: TRBD2; v_call: TRBV5-4; cdr3_nt: TGTGCCAGCAGCCAACCGGGGGAGGGAGAGACCCAGTACTTC; cdr3_aa: CASSQPGEGETQYF
j_call: TRBJ2-7; clone_size: NA; d_call: TRBD2; v_call: TRBV6-6; cdr3_nt: TGTGCCAGCGCTAAAAGCGGGAGTCCCTACGAGCAGTACTTC; cdr3_aa: CASAKSGSPYEQYF
j_call: TRBJ2-7; clone_size: NA; d_call: NA; v_call: TRBV2; cdr3_nt: TGTGCCAGCAGGACTAGGGCCGTCTACGAGCAGTACTTC; cdr3_aa: CASRTRAVYEQYF
j_call: TRBJ2-2; clone_size: NA; d_call: TRBD2; v_call: TRBV7-8; cdr3_nt: TGTGCCAGCAGCTTAGCGTCCAGCGGGGGGGCCGGGGAGCTGTTTTTT; cdr3_aa: CASSLASSGGAGELFF
j_call: TRBJ2-7; clone_size: once; d_call: TRBD2; v_call: TRBV7-3; cdr3_nt: TGTGCCAGCAGCTCCCCACCCCCACTAGCGGACCCGTCCTACGAGCAGTACTTC; cdr3_aa: CASSSPPPLADPSYEQYF
j_call: TRBJ2-7; clone_size: few; d_call: TRBD1; v_call: TRBV29-1; cdr3_nt: TGCAGCGTTCTCACGGTTGGGGGACAGAAGTACTTC; cdr3_aa: CSVLTVGGQKYF
j_call: TRBJ1-6; clone_size: few; d_call: NA; v_call: TRBV5-1; cdr3_nt: TGCGCCAGCAGCTTGGACCAGGGAGGATCACCCCTCCACTTT; cdr3_aa: CASSLDQGGSPLHF
j_call: TRBJ1-1; clone_size: once; d_call: NA; v_call: TRBV29-1; cdr3_nt: TGCAGCGTTGATTCGCCGAACACTGAAGCTTTCTTT; cdr3_aa: CSVDSPNTEAFF
j_call: TRBJ2-7; clone_size: NA; d_call: NA; v_call: TRBV3-1; cdr3_nt: TGTGCCAGCAGCCGAGGGGAAGCGGGCTACGAGCAGTACTTC; cdr3_aa: CASSRGEAGYEQYF
j_call: TRBJ2-7; clone_size: few; d_call: NA; v_call: TRBV7-2; cdr3_nt: TGTGCCAGCAGCTCCGAGCCTAATTCCTACGAGCAGTACTTC; cdr3_aa: CASSSEPNSYEQYF
j_call: TRBJ1-2; clone_size: NA; d_call: TRBD1; v_call: TRBV3-1; cdr3_nt: TGTGCCAGCAGCCCTTGGGGGACAGGAGGGGCTGGCTACACCTTC; cdr3_aa: CASSPWGTGGAGYTF
j_call: TRBJ2-5; clone_size: NA; d_call: TRBD2; v_call: TRBV20-1; cdr3_nt: TGCAGTGCCAGGGGGACTAGCGGGCAAGAGACCCAGTACTTC; cdr3_aa: CSARGTSGQETQYF
j_call: TRBJ1-1; clone_size: NA; d_call: NA; v_call: TRBV3-1; cdr3_nt: TGTGCCAGCAGCCCCCAGGGAGGCCTGGGGACTGAAGCTTTCTTT; cdr3_aa: CASSPQGGLGTEAFF